Each of the 12 T cell receptor beta chains below was sequenced from the same sample in a study of cytomegalovirus exposure and HLA in healthy donors. Clones were sequenced by immunoSEQ multiplex PCR, and TCRdb holds only the in-frame ones, with some missing. The profile shows some 130,000 clones, roughly 86% of them singletons. Sequencing was performed on PBMCs. These receptors came from a man aged 30-40 years in good health and CMV-seronegative.

This chain connects TRBV5-1 to TRBJ2-3; no clear D. The CDR3 contains 15 residues. The V end lost 0 bases, the J end lost 0 bases, and 8 bases lay between the germline ends. The germline gives CDR1 SGHRS, CDR2 YFSETQ. CDR3: CASSLGHASTDTQYF. The DNA of the CDR3 is TGCGCCAGCAGCTTGGGACATGCTAGCACAGATACGCAGTATTTT.

The chain uses TRBV5-6 and TRBJ1-6; D may be TRBD1 (6 bases). V gave up 0 bases and J gave up 7 bases, with 11 bases separating them. This CDR3 is built from 15 residues. Germline V lookup: CDR1 SGHDT, CDR2 YYEEEE. CDR3 in amino acids: CASSLEYRENSPLHF. As DNA, the CDR3 is TGTGCCAGCAGCTTGGAGTACAGGGAGAATTCACCCCTCCACTTT. The full variable domain, in which reference TRBV5-6 and TRBJ1-6 provide the parts outside the CDR3, is DAGVTQSPTHLIKTRGQQVTLRCSPKSGHDTVSWYQQALGQGPQFIFQYYEEEERQRGNFPDRFSGHQFPNYSSELNVNALLLGDSALYLCASSLEYRENSPLHFGNGTRLTVT.

V gene TRBV6-1 combines with J gene TRBJ1-2; the D gene is possibly TRBD1 (6 bases). This CDR3 spans 12 amino acids. Deletions cut 5 bases from V and 2 bases from J, with 6 bases between. Looked up from germline, CDR1 is MNHNS and CDR2 is SASEGT. This CDR3 reads CASSQGNYGYTF. In DNA form, the CDR3 reads TGTGCCAGCAGTCAGGGGAACTATGGCTACACCTTC.

This sequence joins TRBV9 and TRBJ2-1; perhaps TRBD1 as D (5 bases). Germline CDR1 and CDR2: SGDLS and YYNGEE. Trimming removed 0 bases at V and 4 bases at J, with 5 bases between. This CDR3 contains 13 residues. The CDR3 sequence is CASSVGQYNEQFF. The CDR3 nucleotides are TGTGCCAGCAGCGTAGGACAGTACAATGAGCAGTTCTTC.

The table lists this clone with a count of one. The J gene is TRBJ2-3, the V gene TRBV12-2; the DNA was not used to check the table's D call, TRBD1. TRBV12-2 is a known pseudogene. The CDR3 contains 23 residues. Here the CDR3 reads CASRLRRKGRGIGWVYCSDTQYF. CDR3 DNA: TGTGCAAGTCGCTTAAGGAGGAAGGGCAGGGGTATTGGTTGGGTGTATTGTTCAGATACGCAGTATTTT.

The V gene is TRBV5-6, the J gene TRBJ1-2, with D maybe TRBD1 (5 bases). From germline, CDR1 is SGHDT and CDR2 YYEEEE. Trimming took 3 bases from V and 5 from J, leaving 14 bases between them. The CDR3 runs 14 residues. CDR3 DNA: TGTGCCAGCAGCTCCCCACAGGCAGTATATGGCTACACCTTC. As protein: CASSSPQAVYGYTF.

The chain uses TRBV27 and TRBJ2-5; D possibly corresponds to TRBD2 (5 bases). CDR3 length: 13 residues. Trimming took off 6 bases at V and 6 bases at J, with 14 bases between the two ends. The germline V gene encodes CDR1 MNHEY and CDR2 SMNVEV (reference sequence). The CDR3 sequence: CASSPRPSQTQYF. The CDR3 DNA follows: TGTGCCAGCAGCCCAAGGCCTAGCCAGACCCAGTACTTC.

The genes are TRBV19 and TRBJ2-7, with D maybe TRBD2 (6 bases). The CDR3 length is 14 residues. The V gene's germline CDR1 is LNHDA and CDR2 SQIVND (reference sequence). V dropped 1 base and J dropped 5 bases, with 12 bases sitting between them. The CDR3 DNA reads as TGTGCCAGTAGTATAGGGCGGGATCCTAACGAGCAGTACTTC. Its protein product is CASSIGRDPNEQYF.

This rearrangement joins TRBV30 to TRBJ1-3, with D perhaps matching TRBD1 (5 bases). The CDR3 sequence is 13 residues long. Germline lookup yields CDR1 GTSNPN and CDR2 SVGIG (reference sequence). Trimming shortened V by 4 bases and J by 2 bases, and 9 bases separated the two germline ends. As DNA, the CDR3 is TGTGCCTGGATGGGCAGGGCTGGAAACACCATATATTTT. This translates into CAWMGRAGNTIYF.

The gene calls are TRBV30 and TRBJ1-2; weak D call: TRBD1 (6 bases). The V gene lost 1 base and the J gene lost 5 bases, with 14 bases spanning the gap. Germline loops: CDR1 GTSNPN, CDR2 SVGIG (reference sequence). This CDR3 spans 14 amino acids. The CDR3 sequence is CAWSAPGTSYGYTF. The CDR3 region has the DNA TGTGCCTGGAGTGCTCCCGGGACATCGTATGGCTACACCTTC.

The rearrangement joins TRBV5-1 to TRBJ2-3; D is possibly TRBD2 (5 bases). This CDR3 comprises 15 residues. CDR1 and CDR2 (germline): SGHRS, YFSETQ. Trimming pared 0 bases from V and 3 bases from J, leaving 11 bases between. This CDR3 is CASSLGLTSTDTQYF. CDR3 bases: TGCGCCAGCAGCTTGGGACTAACATCGACAGATACGCAGTATTTT.

The V gene is TRBV27, the J gene TRBJ2-1; TRBD2 matches at 9 bases. The germline V gene encodes CDR1 MNHEY and CDR2 SMNVEV (reference sequence). With 5 bases clipped from V and 1 base from J, the junction kept 21 bases outside the gene matches. This CDR3 spans 21 amino acids. The CDR3 reads CASSTILPPGLAGMSYNEQFF. DNA for the CDR3: TGTGCCAGCAGTACTATTTTACCCCCCGGGCTAGCGGGAATGTCCTACAATGAGCAGTTCTTC.